Listed below are T cell receptor beta chains from one sample, sequenced in a study of T cells in localized non-small cell lung cancer. This table comes from immunoSEQ multiplex PCR, and its TCRdb copy is limited to in-frame clones, with some not included. Of tens of thousands of clones listed, around 86% are singletons. The material sequenced was peripheral blood, taken before any cancer treatment. Receptors originate from a male donor older than 55 with stage III squamous cell lung carcinoma. The CDR3 runs from the conserved cysteine through the conserved F or W. Each record gives: D gene, V gene, J gene, clone size, CDR3 DNA, CDR3 protein. D genes are given only for firm matches. Clone sizes are given selectively: once, few, many, or a class where the clone is expanded.

TRBD1	TRBV7-9	TRBJ2-5	few	TGTGCCAGCAGTCCATGGCCGGGACAGGGTGATGAGACCCAGTACTTC	CASSPWPGQGDETQYF
-	TRBV9	TRBJ1-1	-	TGTGCCAGCAGCGTAGAAGTAGGGGGGTACACTGAAGCTTTCTTT	CASSVEVGGYTEAFF
-	TRBV28	TRBJ2-5	-	TGTGCCAGCAGTTTATCTGGCGGTAAAGAGACCCAGTACTTC	CASSLSGGKETQYF
TRBD2	TRBV16	TRBJ2-7	few	TGTGCCAGCAGCCAATCGATAGGGCTAGCGGGAGGTCGCTCCTACGAGCAGTACTTC	CASSQSIGLAGGRSYEQYF
-	TRBV2	TRBJ2-7	once	TGTGCCAGCAGTGATGACCCCAGAGGGACCTACGAGCAGTACTTC	CASSDDPRGTYEQYF
-	TRBV19	TRBJ2-6	-	TGTGCCAGTAGTATAGTACCCTTGAGCCCTTCTGGGGCCAACGTCCTGACTTTC	CASSIVPLSPSGANVLTF
TRBD2	TRBV6-1	TRBJ2-1	once	TGTGCCAGCAGTGAGCGGACTAGCGGGAGCCGGATGAATGAGCAGTTCTTC	CASSERTSGSRMNEQFF
-	TRBV7-2	TRBJ1-4	-	TGTGCCAGCAGCCCATCGGGGGCCTCTAATGAAAAACTGTTTTTT	CASSPSGASNEKLFF
-	TRBV27	TRBJ2-1	-	TGTGCCAGCAGTTTCCAGGGCCGGGCGGGTGAGCAGTTCTTC	CASSFQGRAGEQFF
-	TRBV7-9	TRBJ2-5	-	TGTGCCAGCAGCCCCGTCGACAGGCAGAAAGAGACCCAGTACTTC	CASSPVDRQKETQYF
-	TRBV20-1	TRBJ2-3	-	TGCAGTGCTAGAGATGAGGCGCAGTATTTT	CSARDEAQYF
-	TRBV2	TRBJ1-4	few	TGTGCCAGCAGTGACACGGGGAGGGGAGGGAAACTGTTTTTT	CASSDTGRGGKLFF
-	TRBV12-2	TRBJ1-2	few	TGTGCAAGTCGCCGTCTCGGCAGGGGACGTGGCTACACCTTC	CASRRLGRGRGYTF
-	TRBV6-8	TRBJ1-3	-	TGTGCCAGCAGCCCGAGGAGGGTGCAGGGTCCGGTCGGGGACACCATATATTTT	CASSPRRVQGPVGDTIYF
-	TRBV9	TRBJ1-2	-	TGTGCCAGCAGCTTCAAGGACCGGGGGTCGAGTGGCTACACCTTC	CASSFKDRGSSGYTF
-	TRBV7-2	TRBJ2-7	-	TGTGCCAGCAGCTTAGCAGGTGTTCCCTACGAGCAGTACTTC	CASSLAGVPYEQYF
TRBD1	TRBV6-5	TRBJ1-4	-	TGTGCCAGCAGTCGCTCCGGGACAGGGGGAGAAAAACTGTTTTTT	CASSRSGTGGEKLFF
TRBD1	TRBV7-3	TRBJ1-1	-	TGTGCCAGCAGTGGTCCTAAGGGACAGGGAGGTCCTGAAGCTTTCTTT	CASSGPKGQGGPEAFF
TRBD1	TRBV30	TRBJ2-2	-	TGTGCCTGGACACGACAGGGTGCCGACACCGGGGAGCTGTTTTTT	CAWTRQGADTGELFF
-	TRBV7-2	TRBJ2-7	-	TGTGCCAGCAGCTTCCATAGAGGCGGGCGGGGGCACTTC	CASSFHRGGRGHF
TRBD2	TRBV2	TRBJ2-1	-	TGTGCCAGCGATTGGGCGGGAGGGTCCAATGAGCAGTTCTTC	CASDWAGGSNEQFF
-	TRBV10-3	TRBJ2-3	-	TGTGCCATCGCAGGGACACAAAACACAGATACGCAGTATTTT	CAIAGTQNTDTQYF
-	TRBV2	TRBJ1-1	-	TGTGCCAGCAGTGAATTCACGGCGAACACTGAAGCTTTCTTT	CASSEFTANTEAFF
TRBD1	TRBV5-4	TRBJ1-5	-	TGTGCCAGCAGTCGGGACAGGGACAATCAGCCCCAGCATTTT	CASSRDRDNQPQHF
TRBD1	TRBV5-1	TRBJ1-1	-	TGCGCCAGCAGCCAAGACGGTTCCAGGGGGCAGAACACTGAAGCTTTCTTT	CASSQDGSRGQNTEAFF
-	TRBV21-1	TRBJ2-5	-	TGTGCCAGCAGCTCTCGATTGACTAGCGGGGCACAAGAGACCCAGTACTTC	CASSSRLTSGAQETQYF
-	TRBV7-9	TRBJ2-5	-	TGTGCCAGCAGCTTAACAGCCCAGTCCCAAGAGACCCAGTACTTC	CASSLTAQSQETQYF
TRBD1	TRBV5-6	TRBJ2-2	-	TGTGCCAGCAGCTCCCTTGGACAGGCGAACACCGGGGAGCTGTTTTTT	CASSSLGQANTGELFF
TRBD2	TRBV2	TRBJ2-7	once	TGTGCCAGCAGTGAAACAGCGGGAGGTTGGGAGCAGTACTTC	CASSETAGGWEQYF
-	TRBV6-5	TRBJ2-7	-	TGTGCCAGCAGCCCCACGGGGTCGAGCTCCTACGAGCAGTACTTC	CASSPTGSSSYEQYF
-	TRBV5-1	TRBJ2-4	-	TGCGCCAGCAGCTTGGGACAGGAGGGGGACATTCAGTACTTC	CASSLGQEGDIQYF
-	TRBV9	TRBJ2-7	few	TGTGCCAGCATTCCCCCAGGAGGAGCCTACGAGCAGTACTTC	CASIPPGGAYEQYF
TRBD1	TRBV7-2	TRBJ2-5	-	TGTGCCAGCAGCCCGGACAGGGGGCTAGAGACCCAGTACTTC	CASSPDRGLETQYF
-	TRBV5-1	TRBJ2-4	-	TGCGCCAGCAGCTCCAATAGACCAGGGGTCTTGGACATTCAGTACTTC	CASSSNRPGVLDIQYF
TRBD1	TRBV15	TRBJ2-5	-	TGTGCCACCAGCAGGAACAGGGGGGACGAGACCCAGTACTTC	CATSRNRGDETQYF
-	TRBV7-9	TRBJ2-3	-	TGTGCCAGCAGCTCCATATCAGATACGCAGTATTTT	CASSSISDTQYF
TRBD1	TRBV28	TRBJ2-1	-	TGTGCCAGCAGTTCAGGGGGCGCGAGGAATGAGCAGTTCTTC	CASSSGGARNEQFF
TRBD1	TRBV18	TRBJ2-1	-	TGTGCCAGCTCACGTCTTGGACAGGGGGCGAACAATGAGCAGTTCTTC	CASSRLGQGANNEQFF
-	TRBV27	TRBJ1-6	-	TGTGCCAGCAGTTCAGGCAGGGCACACTCACCCCTCCACTTT	CASSSGRAHSPLHF
-	TRBV5-5	TRBJ1-1	-	TGTGCCAGCAGCTTGACGACAGCCCTGAACACTGAAGCTTTCTTT	CASSLTTALNTEAFF
TRBD1	TRBV7-2	TRBJ1-6	-	TGTGCCAGCAGCCTACAGGCGGACAGGGGTAATTCACCCCTCCACTTT	CASSLQADRGNSPLHF
-	TRBV6-5	TRBJ1-1	-	TGTGCCAGCACCAACGGGGGGACGGATGAAGCTTTCTTT	CASTNGGTDEAFF
-	TRBV27	TRBJ2-3	-	TGTGCCAGCAGTCGAGGCACAGATACGCAGTATTTT	CASSRGTDTQYF
-	TRBV7-9	TRBJ2-7	-	TGTGCCAGCAGCTTAGTGAGTCGGCTGACGGGGGAGCAGTACTTC	CASSLVSRLTGEQYF
TRBD2	TRBV7-2	TRBJ2-7	-	TGTGCCAGCAGCCAGAGCGGGGGGGTGGACTACGAGCAGTACTTC	CASSQSGGVDYEQYF
-	TRBV30	TRBJ1-2	-	TGTGCCTGGGAGCGGGGTAACTATGGCTACACCTTC	CAWERGNYGYTF
-	TRBV27	TRBJ1-3	-	TGTGCCAGCAGTTTTCGGGGCTCAAGGGGGGTCGGTGGAAACACCATATATTTT	CASSFRGSRGVGGNTIYF
-	TRBV30	TRBJ2-5	-	TGTGCCTGGATAGGGAGGGGGCAAGAGACCCAGTACTTC	CAWIGRGQETQYF
TRBD2	TRBV6-5	TRBJ2-3	-	TGTGCCAGCAGTAGCGGGGGAGCTAGCACAGATACGCAGTATTTT	CASSSGGASTDTQYF
-	TRBV7-9	TRBJ2-7	once	TGTGCCAGCAGCCCCGCGGGACGGCGTTACGAGCAGTACTTC	CASSPAGRRYEQYF
-	TRBV25-1	TRBJ1-1	-	TGTGCCAGCAGTGAACCCAAGTTGAACACTGAAGCTTTCTTT	CASSEPKLNTEAFF
TRBD2	TRBV5-1	TRBJ2-7	-	TGCGCCAGCAGTGCGGGACTAGCGGGGCGACGCTCCTACGAGCAGTACTTC	CASSAGLAGRRSYEQYF
-	TRBV6-5	TRBJ1-2	-	TGTGCCAGCAGTTACTCGGTTATTTCCTCCCGGAGCTACACCTTC	CASSYSVISSRSYTF
TRBD1	TRBV5-6	TRBJ1-4	once	TGTGCCAGCAGCTACTCCGGGACAGCAGTTGCAACTAATGAAAAACTGTTTTTT	CASSYSGTAVATNEKLFF
-	TRBV6-5	TRBJ2-2	-	TGTGCCAGCAGTTACCCCAGAGGGGTTGACACCGGGGAGCTGTTTTTT	CASSYPRGVDTGELFF
-	TRBV9	TRBJ2-3	-	TGTGCCAGCAGCCTTACGCAGGGGGACTTCACAGATACGCAGTATTTT	CASSLTQGDFTDTQYF
-	TRBV7-6	TRBJ2-6	-	TGTGCCAGCAGCTTAGAGGCGGGCTCCTCTGGGGCCAACGTCCTGACTTTC	CASSLEAGSSGANVLTF
TRBD2	TRBV27	TRBJ2-4	-	TGTGCCAGCCGCGGGGGGATGAACATTCAGTACTTC	CASRGGMNIQYF
TRBD2	TRBV6-6	TRBJ2-3	once	TGTGCCAGCAGACGACTTAAGCGGGGTAGCACAGATACGCAGTATTTT	CASRRLKRGSTDTQYF
TRBD1	TRBV5-1	TRBJ2-5	-	TGCGCCAGCAGCTTAACAGGACAGGGGGAATTTTCCCAGTACTTC	CASSLTGQGEFSQYF